Sequencing of this T cell receptor (beta chain) was carried out in a study of cytomegalovirus exposure and HLA in healthy donors. The PCR ran on 60 Vbeta and 13 Jbeta primers. Only in-frame clones appear in the TCRdb table, and some are missing; sequencing was by immunoSEQ multiplex PCR. The profile shows about 170,000 clones, about 73% of them singletons. The CDR3 covers 15 residues. Germline-derived CDR1 and CDR2 are SGHRS and YFSETQ. Trimming took 2 bases from V and 6 from J; bases not matched to a gene: 8. The sample comprised PBMCs. The chain couples TRBV5-1 to TRBJ2-7, with 10 bases matching TRBD1. This clonotype originated in a woman in her forties or fifties in good health and CMV-seropositive. The CDR3 sequence is CASSFDGTGVSEQYF. DNA of the CDR3: TGCGCCAGCAGCTTCGACGGGACAGGGGTAAGCGAGCAGTACTTC.